This record looks at one T cell receptor beta chain sequence and its context. Primers included in the PCR were 60 Vbeta and 13 Jbeta primers. Measured with immunoSEQ multiplex PCR; TCRdb has only the in-frame clones, and not every one. The repertoire has under 150,000 clones, approximately 80% of them found once; the top ten carry 2% to 3%. The CDR3 has 15 amino acids. Trimming took 0 bases from V and 7 from J, leaving 17 bases between them. CDR1 SGHNT and CDR2 YYREEE come from the germline V gene (reference sequence). The sample belongs to a study of cytomegalovirus exposure and HLA in healthy donors.

Sequencing was performed on PBMCs. The V call is TRBV5-4, the J call TRBJ2-7; D possibly corresponds to TRBD2 (7 bases). The TCR originated in a man in his forties or fifties in good health and CMV-seronegative. CDR3 bases: TGTGCCAGCAGCTTGGCTGGGGGGGCTGCTAGAGAGCAGTACTTC. This codes for CASSLAGGAAREQYF.